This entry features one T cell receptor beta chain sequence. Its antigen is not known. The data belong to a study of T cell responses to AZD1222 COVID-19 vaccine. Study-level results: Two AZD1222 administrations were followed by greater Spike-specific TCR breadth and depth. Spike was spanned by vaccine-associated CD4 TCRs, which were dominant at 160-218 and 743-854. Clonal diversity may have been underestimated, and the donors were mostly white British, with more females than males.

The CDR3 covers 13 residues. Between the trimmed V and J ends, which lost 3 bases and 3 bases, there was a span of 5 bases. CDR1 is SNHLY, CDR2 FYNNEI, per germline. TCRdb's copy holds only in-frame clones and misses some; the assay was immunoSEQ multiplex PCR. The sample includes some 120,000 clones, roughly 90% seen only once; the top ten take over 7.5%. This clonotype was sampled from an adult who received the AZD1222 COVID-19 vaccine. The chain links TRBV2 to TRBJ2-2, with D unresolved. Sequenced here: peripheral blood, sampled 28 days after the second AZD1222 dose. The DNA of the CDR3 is TGTGCCAGCAGTGAGACCTACACCGGGGAGCTGTTTTTT. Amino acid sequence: CASSETYTGELFF.